This T cell receptor beta chain originates from a study of identical twins. Germline V lookup: CDR1 DFQATT, CDR2 SNEGSKA (reference sequence). This CDR3 is 10 amino acids long. V gave up 4 bases and J gave up 10 bases, with 8 bases separating them. TCRdb used MiXCR to reprocess the 5' RACE reads, holding one entry per CDR3 protein. Of 460,000 or so distinct CDR3 sequences listed, about 14% are singletons. Of note for this clonotype: Its antigen is still unknown.

Study results and caveats: Twin pairs' shared out-of-frame alpha sequences were enriched in low generation probability. Zero-insertion findings could be partly confounded by invariant cells (MAIT and iNKT cells).

These data were also reused for a study on yellow fever vaccine responses in identical twins.

This TCR derives from a woman aged 18-30 years in good health. Sequenced material: CD4+ T cells sorted from blood. V usage is TRBV20-1 and J usage is TRBJ2-1; either TRBD1 or TRBD2 may fit D (5 bases each). The CDR3 reads CSATGPEQFF. For the CDR3, the DNA is TGCAGTGCTACGGGGCCGGAGCAGTTCTTC.